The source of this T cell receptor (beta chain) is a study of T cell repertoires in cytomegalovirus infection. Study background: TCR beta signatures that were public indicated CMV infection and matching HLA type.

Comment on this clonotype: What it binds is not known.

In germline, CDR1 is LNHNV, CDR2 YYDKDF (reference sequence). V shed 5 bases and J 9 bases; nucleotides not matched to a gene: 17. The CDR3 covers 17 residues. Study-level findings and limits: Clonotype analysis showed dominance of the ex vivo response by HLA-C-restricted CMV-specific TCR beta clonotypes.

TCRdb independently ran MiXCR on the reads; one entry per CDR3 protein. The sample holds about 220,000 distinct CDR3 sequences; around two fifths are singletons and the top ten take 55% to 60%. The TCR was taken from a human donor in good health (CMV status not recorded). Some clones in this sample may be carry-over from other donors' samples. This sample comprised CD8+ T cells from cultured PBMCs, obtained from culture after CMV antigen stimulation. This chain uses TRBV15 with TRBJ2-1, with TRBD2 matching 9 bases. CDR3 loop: CATSSSELAVSGSEQFF. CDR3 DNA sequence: TGTGCCACCAGCTCCTCGGAGCTAGCGGTTAGCGGGAGTGAGCAGTTCTTC.